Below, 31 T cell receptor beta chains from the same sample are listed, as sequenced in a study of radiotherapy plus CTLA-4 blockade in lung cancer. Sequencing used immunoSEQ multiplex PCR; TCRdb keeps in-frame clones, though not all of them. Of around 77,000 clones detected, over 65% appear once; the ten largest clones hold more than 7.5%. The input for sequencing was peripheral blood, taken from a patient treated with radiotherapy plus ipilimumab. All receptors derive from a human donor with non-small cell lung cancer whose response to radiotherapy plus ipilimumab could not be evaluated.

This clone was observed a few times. The CDR3 protein is CASSQEGENTEAFF. For the CDR3, the DNA is TGTGCCAGCAGCCAAGAGGGGGAGAACACTGAAGCTTTCTTT. This rearrangement joins TRBV7-2 to TRBJ1-1; D possibly corresponds to TRBD1 (6 bases). This CDR3 has 14 amino acids. Germline CDR1 reads SGHTA; CDR2 reads FQGNSA. V was clipped by 5 bases and J by 1 base, with 11 bases between them.

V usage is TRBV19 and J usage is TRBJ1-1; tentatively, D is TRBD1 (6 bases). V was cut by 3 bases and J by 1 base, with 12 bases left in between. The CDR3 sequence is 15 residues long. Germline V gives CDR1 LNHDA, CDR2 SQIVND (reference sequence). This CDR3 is CASSMVGGQNTEAFF. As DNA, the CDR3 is TGTGCCAGTAGTATGGTGGGGGGGCAGAACACTGAAGCTTTCTTT.

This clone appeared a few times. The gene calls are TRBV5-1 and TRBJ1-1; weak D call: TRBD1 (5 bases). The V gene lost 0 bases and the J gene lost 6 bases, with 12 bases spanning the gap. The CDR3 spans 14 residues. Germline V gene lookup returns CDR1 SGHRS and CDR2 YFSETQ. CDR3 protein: CASSLGFPGSEAFF. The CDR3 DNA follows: TGCGCCAGCAGCTTGGGATTCCCAGGGTCTGAAGCTTTCTTT. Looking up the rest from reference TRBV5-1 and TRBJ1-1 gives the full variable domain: KAGVTQTPRYLIKTRGQQVTLSCSPISGHRSVSWYQQTPGQGLQFLFEYFSETQRNKGNFPGRFSGRQFSNSRSEMNVSTLELGDSALYLCASSLGFPGSEAFFGQGTRLTVV.

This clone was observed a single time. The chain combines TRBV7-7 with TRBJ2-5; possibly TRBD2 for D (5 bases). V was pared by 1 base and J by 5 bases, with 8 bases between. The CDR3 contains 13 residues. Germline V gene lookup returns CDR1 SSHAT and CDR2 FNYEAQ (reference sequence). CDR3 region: CASSLDSVETQYF. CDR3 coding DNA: TGTGCCAGCAGCTTAGATAGCGTCGAGACCCAGTACTTC.

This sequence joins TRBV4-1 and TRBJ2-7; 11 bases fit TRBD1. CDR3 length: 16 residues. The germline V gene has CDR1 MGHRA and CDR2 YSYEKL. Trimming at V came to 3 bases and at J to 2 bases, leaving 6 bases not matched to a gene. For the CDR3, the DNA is TGCGCCAGCAGCCAGATGGGGACAGGGGGAACCTACGAGCAGTACTTC. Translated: CASSQMGTGGTYEQYF.

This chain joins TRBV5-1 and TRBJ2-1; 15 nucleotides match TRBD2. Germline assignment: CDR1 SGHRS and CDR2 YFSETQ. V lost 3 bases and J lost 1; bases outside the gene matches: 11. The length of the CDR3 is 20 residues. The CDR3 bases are TGCGCCAGCAGCTCATTCAGGGGGGGGACTAGCGGGAGGTCCTACAATGAGCAGTTCTTC. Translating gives CASSSFRGGTSGRSYNEQFF.

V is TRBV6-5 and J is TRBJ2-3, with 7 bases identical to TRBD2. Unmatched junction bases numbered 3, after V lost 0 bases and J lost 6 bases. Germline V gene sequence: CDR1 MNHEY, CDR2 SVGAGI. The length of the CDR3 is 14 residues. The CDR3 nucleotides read TGTGCCAGCAGTTACTCGATACTAGCGGATACGCAGTATTTT. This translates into CASSYSILADTQYF.

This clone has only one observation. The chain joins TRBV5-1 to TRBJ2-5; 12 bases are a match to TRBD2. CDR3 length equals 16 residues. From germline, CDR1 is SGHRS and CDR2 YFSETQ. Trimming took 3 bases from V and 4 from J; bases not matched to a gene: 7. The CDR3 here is CASSSPSGGVRETQYF. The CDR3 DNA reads TGCGCCAGCAGCTCCCCTAGCGGGGGGGTAAGAGAGACCCAGTACTTC.

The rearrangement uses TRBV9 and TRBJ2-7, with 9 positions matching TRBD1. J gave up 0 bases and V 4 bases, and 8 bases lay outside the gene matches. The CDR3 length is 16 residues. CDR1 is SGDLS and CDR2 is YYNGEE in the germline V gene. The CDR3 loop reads CASSHRPGQGSYEQYF. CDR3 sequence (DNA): TGTGCCAGCAGCCATCGACCGGGACAGGGCTCCTACGAGCAGTACTTC.

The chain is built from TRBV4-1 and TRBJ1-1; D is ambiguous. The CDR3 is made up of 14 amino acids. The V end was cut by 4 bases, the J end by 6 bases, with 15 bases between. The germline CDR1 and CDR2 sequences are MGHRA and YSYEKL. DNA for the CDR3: TGCGCCAGCAGCCCCCTTTACAAGGAGGCTGAAGCTTTCTTT. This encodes CASSPLYKEAEAFF.

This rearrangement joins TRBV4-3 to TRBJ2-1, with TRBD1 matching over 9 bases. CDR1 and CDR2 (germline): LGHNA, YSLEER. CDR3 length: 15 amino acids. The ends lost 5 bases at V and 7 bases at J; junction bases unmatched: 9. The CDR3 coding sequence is TGCGCCAGCAGCTTAACAGGGGGCCTTAAGAATGAGCAGTTCTTC. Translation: CASSLTGGLKNEQFF.

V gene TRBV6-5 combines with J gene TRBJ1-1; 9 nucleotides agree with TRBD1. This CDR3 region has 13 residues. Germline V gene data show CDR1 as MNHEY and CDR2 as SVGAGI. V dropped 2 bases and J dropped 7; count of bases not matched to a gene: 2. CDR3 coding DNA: TGTGCCAGCAGTTACCAGACAGGGGGTGAAGCTTTCTTT. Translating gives CASSYQTGGEAFF.

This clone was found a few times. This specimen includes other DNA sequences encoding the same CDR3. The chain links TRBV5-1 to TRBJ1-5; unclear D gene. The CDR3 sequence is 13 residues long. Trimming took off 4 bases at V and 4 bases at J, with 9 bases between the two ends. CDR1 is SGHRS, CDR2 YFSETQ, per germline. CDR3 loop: CASSLDSNQPQHF. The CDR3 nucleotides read TGCGCCAGCAGCCTGGATTCGAATCAGCCCCAGCATTTT.

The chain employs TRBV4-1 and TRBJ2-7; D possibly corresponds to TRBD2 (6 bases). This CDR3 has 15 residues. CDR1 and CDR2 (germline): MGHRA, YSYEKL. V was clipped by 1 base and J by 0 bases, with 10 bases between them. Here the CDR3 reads CASSQGQGLSYEQYF. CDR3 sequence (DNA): TGCGCCAGCAGCCAAGGGCAGGGACTCTCCTACGAGCAGTACTTC.

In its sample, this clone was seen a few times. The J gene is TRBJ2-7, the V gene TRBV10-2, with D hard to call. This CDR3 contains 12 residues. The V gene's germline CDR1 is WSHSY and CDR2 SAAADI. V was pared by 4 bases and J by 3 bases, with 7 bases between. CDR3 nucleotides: TGCGCCAGCAGTGGATACAGCTACGAGCAGTACTTC. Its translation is CASSGYSYEQYF.

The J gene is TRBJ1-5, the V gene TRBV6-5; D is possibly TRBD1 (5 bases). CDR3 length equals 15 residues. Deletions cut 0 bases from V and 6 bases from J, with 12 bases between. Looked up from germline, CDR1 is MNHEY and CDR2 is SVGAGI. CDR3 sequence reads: CASSYSNLRGQPQHF. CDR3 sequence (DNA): TGTGCCAGCAGTTACTCGAATTTAAGGGGTCAGCCCCAGCATTTT.

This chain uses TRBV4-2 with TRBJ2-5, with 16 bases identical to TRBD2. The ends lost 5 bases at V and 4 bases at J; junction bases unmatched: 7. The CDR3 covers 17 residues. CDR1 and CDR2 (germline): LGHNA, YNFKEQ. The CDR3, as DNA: TGTGCCAGCAGCATGGGGACTAGCGGGGGGGAAGGAGAGACCCAGTACTTC. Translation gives CASSMGTSGGEGETQYF.

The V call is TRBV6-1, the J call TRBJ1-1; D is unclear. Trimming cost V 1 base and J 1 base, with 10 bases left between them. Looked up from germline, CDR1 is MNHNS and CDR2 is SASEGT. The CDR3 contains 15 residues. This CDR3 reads CASSEEARPNTEAFF. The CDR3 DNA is TGTGCCAGCAGTGAAGAAGCCAGGCCGAACACTGAAGCTTTCTTT.

As DNA, the CDR3 is TGTGCCAGCAGTTTGCAGGGAAACTATGGCTACACCTTC. Residues: CASSLQGNYGYTF. This chain connects TRBV27 to TRBJ1-2; possibly TRBD1 for D (5 bases). CDR1 and CDR2 from the germline V gene are MNHEY and SMNVEV (reference sequence). The CDR3 consists of 13 residues. V lost 3 bases, J lost 2 bases, and 7 bases lay in between.

CDR3 in DNA: TGTGCCAGCAGCCAAGATTCGCCAGGGATACCTGTGGGCTACACCTTC. As protein: CASSQDSPGIPVGYTF. This chain links TRBV4-2 with TRBJ1-2; a possible D gene is TRBD1 (5 bases). The germline V gene has CDR1 LGHNA and CDR2 YNFKEQ. The CDR3 is 16 amino acids. Between the trimmed V and J ends, which lost 0 bases and 8 bases, there was a span of 19 bases.

CDR3 bases: TGCGCCAGTAAGACTAGCGCGAACACCGGGGAGCTGTTTTTT. This codes for CASKTSANTGELFF. The gene calls are TRBV10-2 and TRBJ2-2; 8 nucleotides line up with TRBD2. The V gene end was trimmed by 9 bases and the J gene end by 0 bases; junction bases not matched to a gene: 3. This CDR3 is 14 amino acids long. Germline V CDR1 and CDR2: WSHSY, SAAADI.

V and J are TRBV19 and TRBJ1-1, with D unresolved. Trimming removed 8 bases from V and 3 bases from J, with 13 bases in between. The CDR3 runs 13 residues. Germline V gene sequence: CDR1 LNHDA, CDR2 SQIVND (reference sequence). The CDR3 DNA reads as TGTGCCAGTTCGAGTAGTCGGGACACTGAAGCTTTCTTT. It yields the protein CASSSSRDTEAFF.

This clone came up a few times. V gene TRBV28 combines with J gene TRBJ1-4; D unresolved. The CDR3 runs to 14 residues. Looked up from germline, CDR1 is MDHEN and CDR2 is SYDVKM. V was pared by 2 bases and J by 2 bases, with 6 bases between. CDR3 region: CASSLAGTNEKLFF. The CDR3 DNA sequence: TGTGCCAGCAGTTTAGCAGGTACTAATGAAAAACTGTTTTTT.

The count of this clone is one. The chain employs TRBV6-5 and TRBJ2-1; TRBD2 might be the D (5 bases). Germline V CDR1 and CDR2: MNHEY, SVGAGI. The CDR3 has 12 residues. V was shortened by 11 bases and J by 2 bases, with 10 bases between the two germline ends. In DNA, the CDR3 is TGTGCCTCTAGCCCTACCTACAATGAGCAGTTCTTC. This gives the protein CASSPTYNEQFF.

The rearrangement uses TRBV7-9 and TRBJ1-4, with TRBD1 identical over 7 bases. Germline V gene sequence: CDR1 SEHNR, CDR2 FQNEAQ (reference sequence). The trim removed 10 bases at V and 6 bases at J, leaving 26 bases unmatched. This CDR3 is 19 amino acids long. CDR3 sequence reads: CATFHVPRTGARGDEKLFF. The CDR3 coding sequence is TGTGCCACGTTCCACGTTCCACGAACAGGGGCGCGAGGGGATGAAAAACTGTTTTTT.

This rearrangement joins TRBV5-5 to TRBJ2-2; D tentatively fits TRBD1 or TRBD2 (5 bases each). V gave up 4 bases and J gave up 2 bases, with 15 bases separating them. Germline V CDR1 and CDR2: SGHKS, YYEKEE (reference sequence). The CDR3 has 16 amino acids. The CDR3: CASSLGPLANTGELFF. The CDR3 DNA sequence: TGTGCCAGCAGCCTGGGACCTCTAGCAAACACCGGGGAGCTGTTTTTT.

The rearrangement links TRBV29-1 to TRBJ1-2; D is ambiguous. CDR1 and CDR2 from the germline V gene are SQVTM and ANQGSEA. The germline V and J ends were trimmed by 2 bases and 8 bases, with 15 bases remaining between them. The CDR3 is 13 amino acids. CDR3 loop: CSVETGEDPGYTF. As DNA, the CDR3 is TGCAGCGTTGAAACTGGGGAGGATCCGGGCTACACCTTC.

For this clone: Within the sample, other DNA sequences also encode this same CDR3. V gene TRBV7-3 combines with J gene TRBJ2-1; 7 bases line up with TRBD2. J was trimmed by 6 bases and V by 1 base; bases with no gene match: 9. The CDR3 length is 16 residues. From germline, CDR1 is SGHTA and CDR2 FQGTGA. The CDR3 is CASSLSGGGGSNEQFF. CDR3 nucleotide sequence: TGTGCCAGCAGCTTAAGTGGGGGGGGAGGGTCCAATGAGCAGTTCTTC. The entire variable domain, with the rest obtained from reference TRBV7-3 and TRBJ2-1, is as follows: GAGVSQTPSNKVTEKGKYVELRCDPISGHTALYWYRQSLGQGPEFLIYFQGTGAADDSGLPNDRFFAVRPEGSVSTLKIQRTERGDSAVYLCASSLSGGGGSNEQFFGPGTRLTVL.

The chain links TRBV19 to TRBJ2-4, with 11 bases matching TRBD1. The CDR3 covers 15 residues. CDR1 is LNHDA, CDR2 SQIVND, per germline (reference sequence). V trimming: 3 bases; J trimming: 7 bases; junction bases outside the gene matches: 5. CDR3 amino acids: CASSMGQGGMNIQYF. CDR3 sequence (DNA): TGTGCCAGTAGTATGGGACAGGGGGGAATGAACATTCAGTACTTC. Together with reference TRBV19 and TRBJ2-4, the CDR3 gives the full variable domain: DGGITQSPKYLFRKEGQNVTLSCEQNLNHDAMYWYRQDPGQGLRLIYYSQIVNDFQKGDIAEGYSVSREKKESFPLTVTSAQKNPTAFYLCASSMGQGGMNIQYFGAGTRLSVL.

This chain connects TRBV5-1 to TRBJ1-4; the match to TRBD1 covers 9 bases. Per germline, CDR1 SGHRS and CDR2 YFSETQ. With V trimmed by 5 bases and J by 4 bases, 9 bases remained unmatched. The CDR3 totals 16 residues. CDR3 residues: CASSLQPGQGNEKLFF. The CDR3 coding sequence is TGCGCCAGCAGTTTGCAACCGGGACAGGGTAATGAAAAACTGTTTTTT.

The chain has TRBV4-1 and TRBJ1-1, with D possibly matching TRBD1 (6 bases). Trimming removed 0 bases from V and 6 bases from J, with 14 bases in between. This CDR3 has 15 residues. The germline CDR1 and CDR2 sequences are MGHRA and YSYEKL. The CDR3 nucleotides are TGCGCCAGCAGCCAAGAAGCCAGGGGTTTCGCTGAAGCTTTCTTT. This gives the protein CASSQEARGFAEAFF.